Each of the 24 T cell receptor beta chains below was sequenced from the same sample in a study of CD8 T cells in ankylosing spondylitis (dated by TCRdb to about 2017). The library was obtained by 5' RACE. The run used an Illumina HiSeq 2500. TCRdb ran its own pipeline on the public reads, namely fastp trimming at Q25 and MiXCR clone calling, and kept in-frame beta chains. For every CDR3 protein sequence, its rows merge into one entry that carries the most common genes and DNA. In this sample the table shows roughly 160,000 distinct CDR3 sequences, roughly 10% of which occur a single time. Approximately 15% of the sample is taken by the ten largest. Specimen: blood, either unsorted or a sorted T cell fraction (not recorded which). The receptors originated from a female donor with ankylosing spondylitis or in good health (not recorded which).

V usage is TRBV4-1 and J usage is TRBJ2-1; tentatively, D is TRBD2 (5 bases). Between the trimmed V and J ends, which lost 0 bases and 2 bases, there was a span of 14 bases. The CDR3 spans 17 residues. CDR1 and CDR2 (germline): MGHRA, YSYEKL. The CDR3 protein is CASSQDPRGETYNEQFF. The CDR3 DNA sequence: TGCGCCAGCAGCCAAGATCCCCGGGGAGAGACCTACAATGAGCAGTTCTTC.

This clonotype was found a few times. J is TRBJ2-7 and V is TRBV25-1; D is tentatively TRBD1 or TRBD2 (6 bases each). CDR3 size: 13 residues. V lost 8 bases to trimming and J lost 3 bases, with 14 bases between them. Germline CDR1 is MGHDK and CDR2 is SYGVNS. CDR3 DNA: TGTGCCAGCCACGGGGGCCCCCACTACGAGCAGTACTTC. Amino acid sequence: CASHGGPHYEQYF.

Only a few counts were recorded for this clonotype. The J gene is TRBJ2-1, the V gene TRBV9; 12 positions agree with TRBD2. CDR1 SGDLS and CDR2 YYNGEE come from the germline V gene. This CDR3 has 18 amino acids. V shed 2 bases, J shed 5 bases, and the junction held 11 bases outside the gene matches. Here the CDR3 reads CASSVAGTSGYSHNEQFF. The CDR3 nucleotides are TGTGCCAGCAGCGTTGCCGGGACTAGCGGGTATTCCCACAATGAGCAGTTCTTC.

In its sample, this clonotype was seen many times. J is TRBJ1-5 and V is TRBV24-1; D gene uncertain. V lost 10 bases to trimming and J lost 0 bases, with 15 bases between them. CDR1 KGHDR and CDR2 SFDVKD come from the germline V gene. The CDR3 is 15 residues long. CDR3 loop: CATPRRDYSNQPQHF. CDR3 sequence (DNA): TGTGCCACGCCCCGAAGGGATTATAGCAATCAGCCCCAGCATTTT.

V gene TRBV2 combines with J gene TRBJ2-7; D gene uncertain. The CDR3 loop spans 12 amino acids. Trimming stripped 6 bases from V and 2 bases from J, with 8 bases between. Germline-derived CDR1 and CDR2 are SNHLY and FYNNEI. The CDR3 nucleotides read TGTGCCAGCAGAGAGGTAGCCTACGAGCAGTACTTC. Its translation is CASREVAYEQYF.

This clonotype has more than one count but fewer than ten. This chain joins TRBV9 and TRBJ2-3; 9 bases map to TRBD2. V shed 0 bases and J 6 bases; nucleotides not matched to a gene: 14. This CDR3 comprises 18 residues. The V gene's germline CDR1 is SGDLS and CDR2 YYNGEE. Written as DNA, the CDR3 is TGTGCCAGCAGCGTAGGCCCGGTGGGTAGCGGGAGTACGGATACGCAGTATTTT. Its protein is CASSVGPVGSGSTDTQYF.

This chain joins TRBV5-4 and TRBJ2-1, with D possibly being TRBD2 (5 bases). The V end lost 2 bases, the J end lost 2 bases, and 17 bases lay between the germline ends. Germline V lookup: CDR1 SGHNT, CDR2 YYREEE (reference sequence). The CDR3 is 17 amino acids. The CDR3 DNA sequence: TGTGCCAGCAGCTTAAAGAGGGAAACGGATACCTACAATGAGCAGTTCTTC. Encoded protein: CASSLKRETDTYNEQFF.

This chain connects TRBV9 to TRBJ2-2; 11 nucleotides match TRBD2. Losses at the gene ends were 1 base for V and 4 bases for J; bases not matched to a gene: 3. In germline, CDR1 is SGDLS, CDR2 YYNGEE. This CDR3 has 16 amino acids. Here the CDR3 reads CASSVNSGRGTGELFF. In DNA, the CDR3 is TGTGCCAGCAGCGTAAATAGCGGGAGGGGCACCGGGGAGCTGTTTTTT.

The chain couples TRBV5-1 to TRBJ2-7; 7 positions agree with TRBD2. Looked up from germline, CDR1 is SGHRS and CDR2 is YFSETQ. The V gene end was trimmed by 2 bases and the J gene end by 2 bases; junction bases not matched to a gene: 4. The CDR3 length is 14 residues. The CDR3 coding sequence is TGCGCCAGCAGCTTTTCTAGCGGAGCCTACGAGCAGTACTTC. Protein: CASSFSSGAYEQYF.

There are a few counts of this clonotype. A junction end diverges from the germline sequence, so it may reflect a read error. The chain has TRBV7-9 and TRBJ2-2; TRBD2 might be the D (5 bases). The CDR3 runs 14 residues. CDR1 and CDR2 from the germline V gene are SEHNR and FQNEAQ (reference sequence). The CDR3 loop reads CASSLAGNTGELFF. For the CDR3, the DNA is TGTGCCAGCAGCCTAGCTGGTAATACCGGGGAGCTGTTTTTT. Together with reference TRBV7-9 and TRBJ2-2, the CDR3 gives the full variable domain: DTGVSQNPRHKITKRGQNVTFRCDPISEHNRLYWYRQTLGQGPEFLTYFQNEAQLEKSRLLSDRFSAERPKGSFSTLEIQRTEQGDSAMYLCASSLAGNTGELFFGEGSRLTVL.

This clonotype was observed a handful of times. V is TRBV9 and J is TRBJ1-1; 8 bases agree with TRBD1. Unmatched junction bases numbered 1, after V lost 3 bases and J lost 3 bases. This CDR3 contains 13 residues. Germline V lookup: CDR1 SGDLS, CDR2 YYNGEE. Here the CDR3 DNA reads TGTGCCAGCAGCGGGACAGGGTACACTGAAGCTTTCTTT. As protein: CASSGTGYTEAFF. The whole variable domain, filled in from reference TRBV9 and TRBJ1-1, reads DSGVTQTPKHLITATGQRVTLRCSPRSGDLSVYWYQQSLDQGLQFLIQYYNGEERAKGNILERFSAQQFPDLHSELNLSSLELGDSALYFCASSGTGYTEAFFGQGTRLTVV.

This clonotype turned up a few times. The chain recombines TRBV19 with TRBJ1-1; D unresolved. The CDR3 spans 15 residues. CDR1 and CDR2 from the germline V gene are LNHDA and SQIVND (reference sequence). Trimming removed 5 bases from V and 0 bases from J, with 13 bases in between. Written as DNA, the CDR3 is TGTGCCAGTAGTCCAGAGCAGCGGATGAACACTGAAGCTTTCTTT. It translates to CASSPEQRMNTEAFF.

This clonotype was counted many times. The J gene is TRBJ2-3, the V gene TRBV5-5; D is unresolved. The CDR3 runs to 16 residues. Trimming stripped 6 bases from V and 6 bases from J, with 23 bases between. The germline V gene encodes CDR1 SGHKS and CDR2 YYEKEE (reference sequence). CDR3 region: CASTSTDPMPTDTQYF. The CDR3 DNA reads TGTGCCAGCACCTCGACTGACCCCATGCCCACGGATACGCAGTATTTT. The full variable domain, completed using reference TRBV5-5 and TRBJ2-3, is DAGVTQSPTHLIKTRGQQVTLRCSPISGHKSVSWYQQVLGQGPQFIFQYYEKEERGRGNFPDRFSARQFPNYSSELNVNALLLGDSALYLCASTSTDPMPTDTQYFGPGTRLTVL.

Many counts were recorded for this clonotype. The chain has TRBV4-3 and TRBJ2-1; tentatively, D is TRBD1 (6 bases). Germline values: CDR1 LGHNA, CDR2 YSLEER. Between the trimmed V and J ends, which lost 1 base and 3 bases, there was a span of 13 bases. The CDR3 consists of 16 residues. CDR3 sequence: CASSQGGRWSYNEQFF. In nucleotides, the CDR3 is TGCGCCAGCAGCCAAGGGGGGCGGTGGAGCTACAATGAGCAGTTCTTC.

There are a few counts of this clonotype. The V gene is TRBV10-2, the J gene TRBJ2-2, with 11 nucleotides matching TRBD2. This CDR3 spans 16 amino acids. J lost 5 bases, V lost 5 bases, and 7 bases had no gene match. Germline lookup yields CDR1 WSHSY and CDR2 SAAADI. This CDR3 is CASSQLAGDNTGELFF. The CDR3 coding sequence is TGCGCCAGCAGTCAACTAGCGGGAGACAATACCGGGGAGCTGTTTTTT.

CDR3 region: CASSLDWNEQYF. The CDR3 DNA reads TGTGCCAGCAGCCTCGACTGGAACGAGCAGTACTTC. The rearrangement joins TRBV5-4 to TRBJ2-7; D unclear. The germline V gene has CDR1 SGHNT and CDR2 YYREEE (reference sequence). This CDR3 has 12 amino acids. Trimming pared 4 bases from V and 5 bases from J, leaving 10 bases between. The whole variable domain, filled in from reference TRBV5-4 and TRBJ2-7, reads ETGVTQSPTHLIKTRGQQVTLRCSSQSGHNTVSWYQQALGQGPQFIFQYYREEENGRGNFPPRFSGLQFPNYSSELNVNALELDDSALYLCASSLDWNEQYFGPGTRLTVT.

The chain uses TRBV20-1 and TRBJ2-3; 7 nucleotides agree with TRBD2. CDR1 and CDR2 (germline): DFQATT, SNEGSKA (reference sequence). This CDR3 region has 16 residues. The J segment lost 9 bases and the V segment lost 3 bases, leaving 18 bases of the junction unmatched. The CDR3 coding sequence is TGCAGTGCTAGGGGAATACTAGCGCGAGCAGGAGAAACGCAGTATTTT. Residues: CSARGILARAGETQYF.

This clonotype came up many times. This rearrangement joins TRBV7-9 to TRBJ2-7, with D possibly TRBD1 on 5 matching bases. Germline CDR1 SEHNR, CDR2 FQNEAQ (reference sequence). The germline V and J ends were trimmed by 3 bases and 7 bases, with 16 bases remaining between them. CDR3 length: 14 residues. The CDR3 sequence is CASSLGSSRGEQYF. Here the CDR3 DNA reads TGTGCCAGCAGCTTGGGCTCATCAAGGGGAGAGCAGTACTTC.

This chain uses TRBV7-9 with TRBJ1-2; D is perhaps TRBD1 (6 bases). The germline V and J ends were trimmed by 0 bases and 4 bases, with 12 bases remaining between them. Germline-derived CDR1 and CDR2 are SEHNR and FQNEAQ (reference sequence). The CDR3 is 15 residues long. The CDR3 region is CASSLAWGGPYGYTF. Here the CDR3 DNA reads TGTGCCAGCAGCTTAGCATGGGGGGGGCCCTATGGCTACACCTTC.

The DNA of the CDR3 is TGCGCCAGCAGCCAACCTCTGGGCGGCACTGAAGCTTTCTTT. It specifies CASSQPLGGTEAFF. The chain has TRBV4-1 and TRBJ1-1; D not certain. V was cut by 2 bases and J by 4 bases, with 11 bases left in between. Germline-derived CDR1 and CDR2 are MGHRA and YSYEKL. This CDR3 is built from 14 residues.

V gene TRBV12-3 or TRBV12-4 combines with J gene TRBJ2-7; 9 bases match TRBD1. The CDR3 contains 15 residues. Germline trimming cut 3 bases from V and 4 bases from J; bases unmatched to any gene: 7. The CDR3 DNA reads TGTGCCAGCAGTTTCGGACAGGGGAGACCTTACGAGCAGTACTTC. Residues: CASSFGQGRPYEQYF.

This clonotype has more than one count but fewer than ten. The rearrangement links TRBV2 to TRBJ2-4, with 10 bases that match TRBD1. The V segment lost 4 bases and the J segment 10 bases; nucleotides outside the gene matches: 10. CDR1 is SNHLY and CDR2 is FYNNEI in the germline V gene. The CDR3 contains 15 residues. This chain's CDR3 is CASSGQAGTGAIQYF. In nucleotides, the CDR3 is TGTGCCAGCAGTGGCCAAGCAGGGACAGGGGCGATTCAGTACTTC.

The chain is built from TRBV19 and TRBJ2-3, with no clear D. The CDR3 spans 15 residues. Germline V CDR1 and CDR2: LNHDA, SQIVND (reference sequence). The V end was cut by 1 base, the J end by 3 bases, with 11 bases between. CDR3 in amino acids: CASSIGGSPTDTQYF. CDR3 in DNA: TGTGCCAGTAGTATAGGGGGTTCTCCAACAGATACGCAGTATTTT.

In regard to this clonotype: A read error may account for a junction end that differs from germline. The chain couples TRBV9 to TRBJ2-1, with 8 positions matching TRBD2. Germline CDR1 is SGDLS and CDR2 is YYNGEE. The CDR3 contains 12 residues. This CDR3 is CASSAPQRERIF. In DNA, the CDR3 is TGTGCCAGCAGCGCACCTCAGCGGGAGCGGATCTTC.